This T cell receptor (beta chain) was sequenced for a study of CD8+ T cells in alopecia areata. General study findings and limits: One nonresponder leaves baseline CD8+ expansion's link to response uncertain. With tofacitinib ongoing, many expanded lesional clones persisted in both scalp and blood. In scalp samples, resident alphabeta T cells of normal skin are also sequenced.

Extraction and reverse transcription of RNA yielded cDNA as the sequencing template. The data were produced by immunoSEQ multiplex PCR, yet TCRdb's version contains in-frame clones alone and is incomplete. The sample yields 200,000 to 250,000 clones, roughly two fifths seen once. Concerning this clone itself: The target antigen is unknown.

The CDR3 spans 14 residues. V was cut by 5 bases and J by 5 bases, with 16 bases left in between. Per the germline V gene, CDR1 is SGHVS and CDR2 is FQNEAQ. Regarding treatment: oral pan-JAK inhibitor, 5-10 mg twice daily. Alopecia areata patients provided lesional scalp punch biopsies and peripheral blood, both collected for the study. The V call is TRBV7-8, the J call TRBJ2-7; D is unresolved. The sequence was obtained from a human donor with alopecia areata. Specimen: CD4+ T cells sorted from blood, collected at approximately week 30, from a patient treated with tofacitinib. The DNA of the CDR3 is TGTGCCAGCAGCCTCGGGCCCCTCCGGGACGAGCAGTACTTC. Its translation: CASSLGPLRDEQYF.